This passage covers 21 T cell receptor beta chains from one sample sequenced in a study of blood T cell repertoires in COVID-19. Method: immunoSEQ multiplex PCR; TCRdb's copy keeps in-frame clones and lacks some. Here the sample spans fewer than 150,000 clones, less than 85% being singletons. Sequenced sample: PBMCs or T cells enriched from blood (not recorded which). Source of these receptors: a woman between 18 and 30 years old who had been exposed to COVID-19.

The chain recombines TRBV7-9 with TRBJ2-1, with 9 bases matching TRBD2. Losses at the gene ends were 5 bases for V and 2 bases for J; bases not matched to a gene: 4. The CDR3 is 15 amino acids. The germline V gene has CDR1 SEHNR and CDR2 FQNEAQ (reference sequence). The CDR3 loop is CASSDASGTYNEQFF. The CDR3 DNA follows: TGTGCCAGCAGCGACGCTAGCGGGACCTACAATGAGCAGTTCTTC.

DNA for the CDR3: TGTGCCAGCAGCCCAACTTCGGGACACAAAAACATTCAGTACTTC. Amino acids: CASSPTSGHKNIQYF. V is TRBV6-5 and J is TRBJ2-4, with TRBD1 as a possible D gene (6 bases). The length of the CDR3 is 15 residues. Germline CDR1 MNHEY, CDR2 SVGAGI. Between the trimmed V and J ends, which lost 6 bases and 3 bases, there was a span of 15 bases.

DNA of the CDR3: TGTGCCAGCAGTGACTGGCTCACAGGGCGGTATGGCTACACCTTC. It codes for CASSDWLTGRYGYTF. The rearrangement links TRBV28 to TRBJ1-2, with D possibly TRBD1 on 6 matching bases. Germline CDR1 reads MDHEN; CDR2 reads SYDVKM. This CDR3 has 15 residues. Deletions cut 5 bases from V and 5 bases from J, with 18 bases between.

This clone was seen only once. The rearrangement uses TRBV5-1 and TRBJ2-7, with 9 bases aligning to TRBD2. CDR3 size: 14 residues. CDR1 is SGHRS, CDR2 YFSETQ, per germline. V lost 2 bases, J lost 0 bases, and 0 bases stayed unmatched. CDR3 sequence: CASSFSGSSYEQYF. In DNA form, the CDR3 reads TGCGCCAGCAGCTTTAGCGGGAGCTCCTACGAGCAGTACTTC.

DNA for the CDR3: TGCAGCGTTGAGGGTCCGGGGGATGACTACGAGCAGTACTTC. It specifies CSVEGPGDDYEQYF. The chain uses TRBV29-1 and TRBJ2-7; D perhaps matches TRBD2 (6 bases). The CDR3 is made up of 14 amino acids. V lost 3 bases, J lost 3 bases, and 15 bases lay in between. Looked up from germline, CDR1 is SQVTM and CDR2 is ANQGSEA.

The gene calls are TRBV9 and TRBJ2-2; D not resolved. The germline V gene has CDR1 SGDLS and CDR2 YYNGEE. V was clipped by 4 bases and J by 6 bases, with 10 bases between them. The CDR3 consists of 13 residues. CDR3: CASSPRFAGELFF. DNA for the CDR3: TGTGCCAGCAGCCCCCGGTTCGCCGGGGAGCTGTTTTTT. The full variable domain, in which reference TRBV9 and TRBJ2-2 provide the parts outside the CDR3, is DSGVTQTPKHLITATGQRVTLRCSPRSGDLSVYWYQQSLDQGLQFLIQYYNGEERAKGNILERFSAQQFPDLHSELNLSSLELGDSALYFCASSPRFAGELFFGEGSRLTVL.

The chain uses TRBV29-1 and TRBJ2-1; 8 bases are a match to TRBD2. The V segment lost 5 bases and the J segment 1 base; nucleotides outside the gene matches: 7. Germline values: CDR1 SQVTM, CDR2 ANQGSEA. The CDR3 loop spans 15 amino acids. CDR3 DNA: TGCAGCGTTCGTTTCCGGGAGGGTTCCTACAATGAGCAGTTCTTC. This codes for CSVRFREGSYNEQFF.

This clone qualifies as medium-sized (0.01 to 0.1%). The chain joins TRBV28 to TRBJ2-2; a weak D match, TRBD2 (6 bases). Trimming left V 7 bases short and J 0 bases short, with 12 bases between. The germline gives CDR1 MDHEN, CDR2 SYDVKM. The CDR3 totals 15 residues. CDR3 protein: CASTTGTSNTGELFF. The CDR3, as DNA: TGTGCCAGCACCACCGGGACTTCGAACACCGGGGAGCTGTTTTTT.

The J gene is TRBJ2-4, the V gene TRBV4-1, with 11 bases matching TRBD2. Germline V gives CDR1 MGHRA, CDR2 YSYEKL. The CDR3 length is 18 residues. Trimming removed 4 bases from V and 0 bases from J; junction bases left unmatched: 8. The CDR3 is CASSLTSGMFLAKNIQYF. The CDR3 nucleotides are TGCGCCAGCAGCCTGACTAGCGGGATGTTTCTAGCCAAAAACATTCAGTACTTC.

CDR3 sequence: CASSRLASSYNEQFF. DNA for the CDR3: TGTGCCAGCAGCCGACTAGCGAGCTCCTACAATGAGCAGTTCTTC. The rearrangement uses TRBV5-4 and TRBJ2-1; 8 bases agree with TRBD2. V dropped 4 bases and J dropped 0; count of bases not matched to a gene: 3. Germline CDR1 and CDR2: SGHNT and YYREEE (reference sequence). There are 15 residues in the CDR3.

This clone was recorded once. This chain uses TRBV4-1 with TRBJ1-3; no clear D. CDR3 length: 14 residues. Germline-derived CDR1 and CDR2 are MGHRA and YSYEKL. V was cut by 0 bases and J by 2 bases, with 5 bases left in between. The CDR3 coding sequence is TGCGCCAGCAGCCAAGAGAGTACTGGAAACACCATATATTTT. It is translated as CASSQESTGNTIYF.

This sequence joins TRBV15 and TRBJ2-1, with TRBD1 matching over 9 bases. Germline-derived CDR1 and CDR2 are LNHNV and YYDKDF (reference sequence). This CDR3 spans 13 amino acids. Losses at the gene ends were 8 bases for V and 8 bases for J; bases not matched to a gene: 7. As DNA, the CDR3 is TGTGCCACCGGAAGGGACAGGGTTGATGAGCAGTTCTTC. Encoded protein: CATGRDRVDEQFF.

The J gene is TRBJ1-2, the V gene TRBV12-5, with TRBD1 identical over 10 bases. Germline loops: CDR1 LGHNT, CDR2 FRNRAP. J lost 13 bases, V lost 1 base, and 3 bases had no gene match. This CDR3 has 12 amino acids. Here the CDR3 reads CASGLGQGACTF. DNA for the CDR3: TGTGCTAGTGGTTTGGGACAGGGGGCCTGCACCTTC.

V is TRBV10-1 and J is TRBJ2-1; 8 nucleotides align to TRBD1. CDR3 size: 14 residues. V trimming: 6 bases; J trimming: 2 bases; junction bases outside the gene matches: 3. Germline loops: CDR1 WNHNN, CDR2 SYGVQD (reference sequence). The CDR3 sequence is CASRTTGAYNEQFF. CDR3 DNA sequence: TGCGCCAGCAGGACGACAGGGGCCTACAATGAGCAGTTCTTC.

The CDR3 is CASSLRGGTSGTGELFF. CDR3 DNA sequence: TGTGCCAGCAGCTTAAGGGGGGGGACTAGCGGCACCGGGGAGCTGTTTTTT. The chain has TRBV7-2 and TRBJ2-2, with 11 bases aligning to TRBD2. The V segment lost 2 bases and the J segment 4 bases; nucleotides outside the gene matches: 6. The CDR3 is made up of 17 amino acids. CDR1 is SGHTA and CDR2 is FQGNSA in the germline V gene. The whole variable domain, remainder taken from reference TRBV7-2 and TRBJ2-2, is GAGVSQSPSNKVTEKGKDVELRCDPISGHTALYWYRQSLGQGLEFLIYFQGNSAPDKSGLPSDRFSAERTGGSVSTLTIQRTQQEDSAVYLCASSLRGGTSGTGELFFGEGSRLTVL.

The table lists this clone with a few counts. The chain is built from TRBV10-3 and TRBJ1-2, with D perhaps matching TRBD1 (5 bases). Germline CDR1 ENHRY, CDR2 SYGVKD. This CDR3 spans 14 amino acids. Deletions cut 3 bases from V and 4 bases from J, with 12 bases between. CDR3 residues: CAISDQGFTYGYTF. Here the CDR3 DNA reads TGTGCCATCAGTGACCAGGGCTTTACCTATGGCTACACCTTC.

The chain combines TRBV7-3 with TRBJ1-1, with TRBD1 as a possible D gene (6 bases). The CDR3 runs to 13 residues. Trimming stripped 4 bases from V and 7 bases from J, with 13 bases between. Germline V gene sequence: CDR1 SGHTA, CDR2 FQGTGA. CDR3: CASSSGHGNEAFF. The CDR3 coding sequence is TGTGCCAGCAGCTCGGGACACGGTAATGAAGCTTTCTTT.

Worth noting for this clone: Just one base apart from a much larger clone, this may be a read error. The chain carries TRBV3-1 (or the pseudogene TRBV3-2) and TRBJ1-2; 9 bases align to TRBD1. Losses at the gene ends were 4 bases for V and 4 bases for J; bases not matched to a gene: 1. The CDR3 sequence is 13 residues long. Germline CDR1 and CDR2: LGHDT and YNNKEL (reference sequence). The CDR3 DNA reads TGTGCCAGCAGCCCGACAGGGGGCTATGGCTACACCTTC. Protein: CASSPTGGYGYTF.

The CDR3 here is CAISEGLSNQPQHF. In nucleotides, the CDR3 is TGTGCCATCAGTGAGGGCCTCAGCAATCAGCCCCAGCATTTT. The chain recombines TRBV10-3 with TRBJ1-5, with D unclear. V lost 2 bases and J 1 base, leaving 6 bases between the germline ends. The CDR3 contains 14 residues. The V gene's germline CDR1 is ENHRY and CDR2 SYGVKD.

This clone was observed a handful of times. The chain links TRBV2 to TRBJ1-1, with D perhaps TRBD1 (6 bases). Germline CDR1 reads SNHLY; CDR2 reads FYNNEI. This CDR3 has 14 residues. The ends were cut back, 6 bases at V and 2 bases at J, with 13 bases in the middle. The CDR3 DNA reads as TGTGCCAGCAGCGGGGGGCCCGGCAACACTGAAGCTTTCTTT. It specifies CASSGGPGNTEAFF.

This chain joins TRBV5-1 and TRBJ1-1; 7 positions match TRBD1. The germline gives CDR1 SGHRS, CDR2 YFSETQ. CDR3 size: 14 residues. V trimming: 2 bases; J trimming: 5 bases; junction bases outside the gene matches: 6. CDR3 DNA sequence: TGCGCCAGCAGCTTAACAGGGGCCGGGACTGAAGCTTTCTTT. Its protein is CASSLTGAGTEAFF.